Following are 11 T cell receptor beta chains from one sample sequenced in a study of T cells in Graves' hyperthyroidism and ophthalmopathy. Amplified regions were TCR beta CDR3 sequences from RNA transcripts. A set of HTBI primers served as the primers for a first-round RT-PCR of the TCR CDR3. TCRdb passed the multiplex PCR reads through MiXCR, listing each CDR3 protein once. The sample shows about 640,000 distinct CDR3 sequences, around 20% of them seen only once. The sequenced sample consisted of blood. These receptors all stem from a young man with Graves' ophthalmopathy.

The chain joins TRBV3-1 to TRBJ2-1; tentatively, D is TRBD1 or TRBD2 (7 bases each). CDR3 length: 16 amino acids. Trimming shortened V by 0 bases and J by 8 bases, and 17 bases separated the two germline ends. Germline V gives CDR1 LGHDT, CDR2 YNNKEL (reference sequence). CDR3: CASSQDGRGRVYEQFF. The CDR3 region has the DNA TGTGCCAGCAGCCAAGATGGGAGGGGGCGCGTCTATGAGCAGTTCTTC.

Remarks on this clonotype: Germline is not matched at one junction end, which may reflect a read error. V and J are TRBV7-7 and TRBJ2-5; 14 bases line up with TRBD2. This CDR3 is built from 18 residues. Germline V lookup: CDR1 SSHAT, CDR2 FNYEAQ (reference sequence). CDR3 nucleotide sequence: TGTGCTAGCAGCCCACGACTAGCGGGAGGGCCGTACCAAGAGACCCAGTACTTC. Residues: CASSPRLAGGPYQETQYF.

This clonotype was detected ten times or more. The chain uses TRBV5-8 and TRBJ2-1, with 7 bases aligning to TRBD2. The V gene end was trimmed by 5 bases and the J gene end by 1 base; junction bases not matched to a gene: 9. Germline lookup yields CDR1 SGHTS and CDR2 YDEGEE. The CDR3 is 16 residues long. CDR3 coding DNA: TGTGCCAGCAGGTCCTGGGAGGGAGGTTCCTACAATGAGCAGTTCTTC. Translation gives CASRSWEGGSYNEQFF.

This clonotype occurred many times. The chain combines TRBV12-3 or TRBV12-4 with TRBJ1-1; TRBD1 is a possible D gene (6 bases). CDR3 length: 12 amino acids. The V end was cut by 3 bases, the J end by 8 bases, with 10 bases between. The CDR3 loop reads CASSLGGQEAFF. The CDR3 DNA reads as TGTGCCAGCAGTTTGGGCGGACAGGAAGCTTTCTTT.

This clonotype has ten or more counts. The chain has TRBV11-3 and TRBJ2-3; maybe TRBD1 (6 bases). The CDR3 has 13 amino acids. Trimming removed 5 bases at V and 1 base at J, with 7 bases between. Germline assignment: CDR1 SGHNT and CDR2 YENEEA. The CDR3 nucleotides are TGTGCCAGCAGCCGGACAGGCACAGATACGCAGTATTTT. Translated, it gives CASSRTGTDTQYF.

The chain has TRBV28 and TRBJ2-5, with D perhaps given as TRBD1 or TRBD2 (7 bases each). CDR1 is MDHEN and CDR2 is SYDVKM in the germline V gene. Trimming shortened V by 6 bases and J by 1 base, and 15 bases separated the two germline ends. CDR3 length: 15 amino acids. CDR3 sequence (DNA): TGTGCCAGCAGGGGGGGGACAGTCCCCCAAGAGACCCAGTACTTC. It codes for CASRGGTVPQETQYF.

The chain carries TRBV28 and TRBJ2-4; 10 bases align to TRBD2. Trimming removed 3 bases from V and 4 bases from J; junction bases left unmatched: 24. The germline V gene encodes CDR1 MDHEN and CDR2 SYDVKM. This CDR3 is built from 22 residues. CDR3 in DNA: TGTGCCAGCAGTTTTGGGCTAGCGGGAGAGGGCAGAAGGATGAAACCAAAAAACATTCAGTACTTC. Residues: CASSFGLAGEGRRMKPKNIQYF.

This chain joins TRBV5-1 and TRBJ1-4, with D uncertain. The CDR3 sequence is 14 residues long. V was shortened by 0 bases and J by 4 bases, with 7 bases between the two germline ends. Per the germline V gene, CDR1 is SGHRS and CDR2 is YFSETQ. This CDR3 is CASSLDHINEKLFF. CDR3 nucleotide sequence: TGCGCCAGCAGCTTGGATCATATTAATGAAAAACTGTTTTTT.

Comments on this clonotype: This may arise from a read error, as a much more abundant clone is one base away. The CDR3 DNA is TGTGCCAGCAGTGAATTTATAACGGTTTCCATGAACACTGAAGCTTTCTTT. Amino acid sequence: CASSEFITVSMNTEAFF. The V and J genes are TRBV2 and TRBJ1-1; D unclear. Germline assignment: CDR1 SNHLY and CDR2 FYNNEI. CDR3 length equals 17 residues. V was pared by 2 bases and J by 0 bases, with 16 bases between.

The gene calls are TRBV28 and TRBJ1-5; TRBD1 is a possible D gene (5 bases). Germline V gives CDR1 MDHEN, CDR2 SYDVKM. The CDR3 runs to 13 residues. The ends were cut back, 5 bases at V and 5 bases at J, with 10 bases in the middle. CDR3 in DNA: TGTGCCAGCAGTCGATCACAGGATCAGCCCCAGCATTTT. It yields the protein CASSRSQDQPQHF.

This clonotype was recorded only once. The chain links TRBV12-3 or TRBV12-4 to TRBJ2-5; the D is unclear. V lost 2 bases and J lost 4, with 11 bases in between. There are 14 residues in the CDR3. The CDR3 reads CASSLQVYGETQYF. CDR3 coding DNA: TGTGCCAGCAGTTTACAGGTTTATGGAGAGACCCAGTACTTC.